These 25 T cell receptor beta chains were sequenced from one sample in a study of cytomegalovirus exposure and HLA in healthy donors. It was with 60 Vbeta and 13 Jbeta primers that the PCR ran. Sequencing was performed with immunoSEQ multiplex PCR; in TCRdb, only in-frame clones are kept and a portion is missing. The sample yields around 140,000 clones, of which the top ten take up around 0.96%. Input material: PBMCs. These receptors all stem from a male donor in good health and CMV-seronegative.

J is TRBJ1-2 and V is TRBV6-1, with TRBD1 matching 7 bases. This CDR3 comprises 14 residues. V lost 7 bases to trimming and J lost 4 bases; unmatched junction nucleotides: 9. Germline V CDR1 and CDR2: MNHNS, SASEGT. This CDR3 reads CASNLDRVLYGYTF. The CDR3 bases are TGTGCCAGCAACTTAGACAGGGTTCTCTATGGCTACACCTTC.

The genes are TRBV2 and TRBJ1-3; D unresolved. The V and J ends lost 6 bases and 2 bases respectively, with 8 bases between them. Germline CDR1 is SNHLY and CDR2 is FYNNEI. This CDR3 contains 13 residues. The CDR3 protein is CASRVQAGNTIYF. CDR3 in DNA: TGTGCCAGCAGGGTGCAGGCTGGAAACACCATATATTTT.

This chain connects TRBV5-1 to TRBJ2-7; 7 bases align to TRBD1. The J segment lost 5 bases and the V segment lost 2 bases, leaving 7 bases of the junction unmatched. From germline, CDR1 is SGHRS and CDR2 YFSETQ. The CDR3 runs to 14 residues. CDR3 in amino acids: CASSFKTGSDEQYF. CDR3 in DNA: TGCGCCAGCAGCTTCAAGACAGGGAGCGACGAGCAGTACTTC.

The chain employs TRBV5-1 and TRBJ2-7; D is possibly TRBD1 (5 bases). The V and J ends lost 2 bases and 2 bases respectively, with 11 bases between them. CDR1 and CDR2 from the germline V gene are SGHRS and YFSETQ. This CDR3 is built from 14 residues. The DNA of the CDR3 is TGCGCCAGCAGCTTCCTTGGACACACCTACGAGCAGTACTTC. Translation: CASSFLGHTYEQYF.

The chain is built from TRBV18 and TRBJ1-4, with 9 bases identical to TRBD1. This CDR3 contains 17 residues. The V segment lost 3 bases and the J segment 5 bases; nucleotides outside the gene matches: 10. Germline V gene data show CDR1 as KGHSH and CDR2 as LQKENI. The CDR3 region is CASSPMTGGARNEKLFF. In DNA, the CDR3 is TGTGCCAGCTCACCGATGACAGGGGGAGCAAGAAATGAAAAACTGTTTTTT.

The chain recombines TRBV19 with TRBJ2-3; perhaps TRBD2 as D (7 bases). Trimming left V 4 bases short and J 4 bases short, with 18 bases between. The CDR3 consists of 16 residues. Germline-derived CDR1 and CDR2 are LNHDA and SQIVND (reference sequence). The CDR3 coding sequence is TGTGCCAGTAGTACCGACGGACTAGGGGGACCAGATACGCAGTATTTT. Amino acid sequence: CASSTDGLGGPDTQYF.

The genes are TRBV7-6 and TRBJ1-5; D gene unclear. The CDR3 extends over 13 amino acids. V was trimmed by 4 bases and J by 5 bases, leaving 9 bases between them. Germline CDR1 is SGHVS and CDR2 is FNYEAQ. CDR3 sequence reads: CASSSRVDQPQHF. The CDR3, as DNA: TGTGCCAGCAGCTCGCGCGTGGATCAGCCCCAGCATTTT.

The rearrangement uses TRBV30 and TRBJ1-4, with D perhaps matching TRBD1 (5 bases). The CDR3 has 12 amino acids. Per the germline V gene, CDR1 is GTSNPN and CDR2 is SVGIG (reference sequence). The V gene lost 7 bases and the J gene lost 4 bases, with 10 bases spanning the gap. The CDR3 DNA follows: TGTGCCTTAGACAGAAATAATGAAAAACTGTTTTTT. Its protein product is CALDRNNEKLFF.

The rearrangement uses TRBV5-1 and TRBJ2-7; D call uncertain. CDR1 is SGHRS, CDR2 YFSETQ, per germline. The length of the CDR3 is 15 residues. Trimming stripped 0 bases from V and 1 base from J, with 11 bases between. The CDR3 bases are TGCGCCAGCAGCTTGGGACTGATTACGTCCTACGAGCAGTACTTC. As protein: CASSLGLITSYEQYF.

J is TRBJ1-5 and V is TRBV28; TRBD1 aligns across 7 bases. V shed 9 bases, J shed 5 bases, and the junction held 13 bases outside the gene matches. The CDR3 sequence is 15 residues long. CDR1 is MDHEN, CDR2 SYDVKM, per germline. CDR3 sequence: CASVGLGQDYQPQHF. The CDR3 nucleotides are TGTGCCAGTGTGGGTCTCGGACAGGACTATCAGCCCCAGCATTTT.

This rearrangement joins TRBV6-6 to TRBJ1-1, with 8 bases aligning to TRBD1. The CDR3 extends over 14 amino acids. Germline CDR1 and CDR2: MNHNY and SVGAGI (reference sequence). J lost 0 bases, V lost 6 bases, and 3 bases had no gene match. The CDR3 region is CASRPDRVNTEAFF. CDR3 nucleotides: TGTGCCAGCAGACCGGACAGGGTGAACACTGAAGCTTTCTTT.

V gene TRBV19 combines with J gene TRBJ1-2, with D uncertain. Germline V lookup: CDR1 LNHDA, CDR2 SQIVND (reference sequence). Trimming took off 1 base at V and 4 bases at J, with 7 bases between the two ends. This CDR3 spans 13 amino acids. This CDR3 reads CASSIGPLYGYTF. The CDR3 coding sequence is TGTGCCAGTAGTATAGGTCCCCTCTATGGCTACACCTTC.

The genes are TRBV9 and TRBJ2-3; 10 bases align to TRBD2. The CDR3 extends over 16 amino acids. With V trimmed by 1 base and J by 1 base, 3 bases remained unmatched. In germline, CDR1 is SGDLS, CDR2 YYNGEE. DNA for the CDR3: TGTGCCAGCAGCGTAACTCTAGCGGGGGGCACAGATACGCAGTATTTT. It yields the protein CASSVTLAGGTDTQYF.

The CDR3 region has the DNA TGTGCCACCAGGGCTGCCACCTCAGCGGCTTTGGAAAAACTGTTTTTT. It translates to CATRAATSAALEKLFF. The rearrangement uses TRBV15 and TRBJ1-4; D uncertain. V lost 6 bases, J lost 8 bases, and 22 bases lay in between. The V gene's germline CDR1 is LNHNV and CDR2 YYDKDF (reference sequence). The CDR3 is 16 residues long.

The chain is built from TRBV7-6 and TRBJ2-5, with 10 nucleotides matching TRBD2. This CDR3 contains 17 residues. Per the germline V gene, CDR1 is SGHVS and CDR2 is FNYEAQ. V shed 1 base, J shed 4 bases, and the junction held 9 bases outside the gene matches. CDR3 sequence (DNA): TGTGCCAGCAGCTTAGGGGCTAGCGGGAGCAAAGGAGAGACCCAGTACTTC. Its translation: CASSLGASGSKGETQYF.

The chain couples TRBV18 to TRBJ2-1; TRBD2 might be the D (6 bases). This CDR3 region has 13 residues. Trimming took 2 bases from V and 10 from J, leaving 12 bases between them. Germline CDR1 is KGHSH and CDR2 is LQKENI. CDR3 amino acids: CASSPLRGFEQFF. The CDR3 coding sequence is TGTGCCAGCTCACCATTGCGGGGTTTCGAGCAGTTCTTC.

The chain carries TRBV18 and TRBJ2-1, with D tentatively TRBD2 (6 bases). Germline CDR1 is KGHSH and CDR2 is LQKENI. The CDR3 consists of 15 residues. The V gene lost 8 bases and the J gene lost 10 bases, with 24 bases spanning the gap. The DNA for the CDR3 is TGTGCCAGCACCCCCGGGCGGGAAACTTTAGACGAGCAGTTCTTC. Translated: CASTPGRETLDEQFF. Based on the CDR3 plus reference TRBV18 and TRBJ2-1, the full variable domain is NAGVMQNPRHLVRRRGQEARLRCSPMKGHSHVYWYRQLPEEGLKFMVYLQKENIIDESGMPKERFSAEFPKEGPSILRIQQVVRGDSAAYFCASTPGRETLDEQFFGPGTRLTVL.

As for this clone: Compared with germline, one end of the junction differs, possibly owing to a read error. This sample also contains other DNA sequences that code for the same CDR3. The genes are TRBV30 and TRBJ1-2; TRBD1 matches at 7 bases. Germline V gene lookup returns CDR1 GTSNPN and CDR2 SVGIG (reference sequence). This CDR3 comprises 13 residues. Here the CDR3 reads CAWSVGQGDGYTF. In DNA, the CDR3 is TGCGCCTGGAGTGTAGGGCAGGGGGATGGCTACACCTTC.

CDR3 protein: CASSPTTSGGYEQFF. In DNA, the CDR3 is TGTGCCAGCAGCCCCACGACTAGCGGGGGATATGAGCAGTTCTTC. The chain uses TRBV5-6 and TRBJ2-1; 12 bases agree with TRBD2. The CDR3 extends over 15 amino acids. Germline-derived CDR1 and CDR2 are SGHDT and YYEEEE. With 4 bases clipped from V and 8 bases from J, the junction kept 7 bases outside the gene matches. Full variable domain (outside the CDR3, taken from reference TRBV5-6 and TRBJ2-1): DAGVTQSPTHLIKTRGQQVTLRCSPKSGHDTVSWYQQALGQGPQFIFQYYEEEERQRGNFPDRFSGHQFPNYSSELNVNALLLGDSALYLCASSPTTSGGYEQFFGPGTRLTVL.

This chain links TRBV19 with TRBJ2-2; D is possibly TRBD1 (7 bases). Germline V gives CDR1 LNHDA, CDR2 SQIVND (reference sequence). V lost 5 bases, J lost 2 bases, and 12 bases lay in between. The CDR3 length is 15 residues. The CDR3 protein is CASSVTGTNTGELFF. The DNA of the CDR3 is TGTGCCAGTAGTGTGACAGGGACTAACACCGGGGAGCTGTTTTTT. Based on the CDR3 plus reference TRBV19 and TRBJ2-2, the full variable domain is DGGITQSPKYLFRKEGQNVTLSCEQNLNHDAMYWYRQDPGQGLRLIYYSQIVNDFQKGDIAEGYSVSREKKESFPLTVTSAQKNPTAFYLCASSVTGTNTGELFFGEGSRLTVL.

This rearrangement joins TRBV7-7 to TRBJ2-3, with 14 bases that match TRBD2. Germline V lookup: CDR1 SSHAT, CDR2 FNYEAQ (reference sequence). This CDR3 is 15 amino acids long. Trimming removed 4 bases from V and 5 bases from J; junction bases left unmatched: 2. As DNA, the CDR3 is TGTGCCAGCAGCTCGGGGACTAGCGGGAGAGATACGCAGTATTTT. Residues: CASSSGTSGRDTQYF. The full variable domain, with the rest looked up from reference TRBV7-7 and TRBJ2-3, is GAGVSQSPRYKVTKRGQDVTLRCDPISSHATLYWYQQALGQGPEFLTYFNYEAQPDKSGLPSDRFSAERPEGSISTLTIQRTEQRDSAMYRCASSSGTSGRDTQYFGPGTRLTVL.

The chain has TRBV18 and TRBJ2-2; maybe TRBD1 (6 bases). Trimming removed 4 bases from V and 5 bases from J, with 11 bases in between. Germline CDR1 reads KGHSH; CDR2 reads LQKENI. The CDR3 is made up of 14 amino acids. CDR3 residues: CASSQRGLTGELFF. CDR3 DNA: TGTGCCAGCTCACAGAGGGGGTTGACCGGGGAGCTGTTTTTT.

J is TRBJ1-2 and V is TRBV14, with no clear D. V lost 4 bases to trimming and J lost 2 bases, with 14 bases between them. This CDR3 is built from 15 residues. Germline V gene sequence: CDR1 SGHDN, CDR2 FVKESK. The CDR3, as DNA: TGTGCCAGCAGCCCCTCTTCCCGGAGGAACTATGGCTACACCTTC. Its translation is CASSPSSRRNYGYTF.

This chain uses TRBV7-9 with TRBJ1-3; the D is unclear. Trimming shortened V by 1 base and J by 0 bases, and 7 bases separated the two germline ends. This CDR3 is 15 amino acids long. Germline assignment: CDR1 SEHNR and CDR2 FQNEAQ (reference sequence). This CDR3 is CASSLGALSGNTIYF. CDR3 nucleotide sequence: TGTGCCAGCAGCTTAGGGGCACTCTCTGGAAACACCATATATTTT.

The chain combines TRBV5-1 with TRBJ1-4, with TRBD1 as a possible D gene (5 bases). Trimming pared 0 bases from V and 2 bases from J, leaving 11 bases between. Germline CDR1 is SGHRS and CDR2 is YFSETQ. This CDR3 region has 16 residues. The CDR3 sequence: CASSLGQGSTNEKLFF. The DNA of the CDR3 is TGCGCCAGCAGCTTGGGCCAGGGCTCCACTAATGAAAAACTGTTTTTT.